The entry below describes one T cell receptor beta chain. Regarding time point: pretreatment peripheral blood. The CDR3 contains 14 residues. The germline V gene has CDR1 SGHAT and CDR2 FQNNGV. Trimming removed 5 bases from V and 5 bases from J; junction bases left unmatched: 3. Clones were read by immunoSEQ multiplex PCR, and TCRdb kept only the in-frame ones, dropping some. In the table there are under 80,000 clones, 80% to 90% of which are singletons. The data stem from a study of PD-L1 blockade in urothelial cancer. On the study more broadly: Every 3 weeks, patients received intravenous atezolizumab 1,200 mg, beginning 2014. Blood analysis was done at 3 weeks (second dose) and 6 weeks after treatment began.

Sequences were derived from PBMCs, sampled around atezolizumab (anti-PD-L1) treatment. The rearrangement joins TRBV11-2 to TRBJ2-1; 10 bases match TRBD2. This TCR came from a man between 70 and 80 years old with urothelial cancer. Here the CDR3 reads CASSTSGVHNEQFF. The CDR3 DNA reads as TGTGCCAGCAGCACTAGCGGGGTCCACAATGAGCAGTTCTTC.